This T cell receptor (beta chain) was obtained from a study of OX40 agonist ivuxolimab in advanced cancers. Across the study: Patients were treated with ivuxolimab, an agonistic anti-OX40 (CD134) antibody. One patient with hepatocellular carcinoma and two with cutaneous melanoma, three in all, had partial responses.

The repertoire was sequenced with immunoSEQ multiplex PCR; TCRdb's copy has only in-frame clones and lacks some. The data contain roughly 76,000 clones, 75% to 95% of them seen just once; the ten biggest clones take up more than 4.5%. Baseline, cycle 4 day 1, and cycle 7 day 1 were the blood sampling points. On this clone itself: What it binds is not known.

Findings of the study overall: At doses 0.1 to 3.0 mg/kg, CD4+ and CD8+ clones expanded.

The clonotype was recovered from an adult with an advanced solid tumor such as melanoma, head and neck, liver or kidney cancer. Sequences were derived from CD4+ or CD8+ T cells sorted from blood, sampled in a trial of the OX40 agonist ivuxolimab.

The CDR3 protein is CASSFFPGNEKLFF. CDR3 DNA sequence: TGTGCCAGCAGCTTCTTTCCGGGTAATGAAAAACTGTTTTTT. This rearrangement joins TRBV5-4 to TRBJ1-4, with unresolved D. This CDR3 has 14 residues. Looked up from germline, CDR1 is SGHNT and CDR2 is YYREEE (reference sequence). The V end was cut by 2 bases, the J end by 4 bases, with 9 bases between.